A selection of T cell receptor beta chains follows, all from one sample in a study of shared clonotypes between healthy human individuals. The method was immunoSEQ multiplex PCR; TCRdb's version includes in-frame clones alone and lacks a portion of them. The sample holds roughly 1,100,000 clones, more than 65% seen once. Sequenced sample: memory CD4+ T cells sorted from blood. The receptors shown here come from a young man in good health. CDR3s leave out the opening cysteine and the closing phenylalanine or tryptophan.

j_call v_call cdr3_aa
TRBJ2-2 TRBV2 ASSEVSTGELF
TRBJ2-5 TRBV2 ASRDTGTGFETQY
TRBJ1-4 TRBV27 ASSLRQNEKLF
TRBJ1-2 TRBV5-6 ASSLEQNYGYT
TRBJ2-2 TRBV7-2 ASSLLGRRGGTGELF
TRBJ2-1 TRBV2 ASSPGDSSYNEQF
TRBJ2-5 TRBV9 ASSLLVGGETQY
TRBJ1-2 TRBV7-2 ASSVQGAIGGYT
TRBJ2-4 TRBV9 ASSAPRGHGAKNIQY
TRBJ1-5 TRBV28 ATRGNNQPQH
TRBJ2-2 TRBV4-1 ASSQDSGLAVFTGELF
TRBJ1-5 TRBV28 ASSFNRVGNNQPQH
TRBJ1-2 TRBV5-1 ASSPGQGTSRYGYT
TRBJ2-6 TRBV6-5 ASSRLSGANVLT
TRBJ2-7 TRBV6-5 ASSGQVPDCEQY
TRBJ1-1 TRBV4-2 ASSQPGQANTEAF
TRBJ2-7 TRBV6-5 ASSYSHGSYEQY
TRBJ2-7 TRBV19 ASMKQGTGAYEQY
TRBJ1-6 TRBV18 ASSPRASQGSPLH
TRBJ1-6 TRBV6-5 ASSSRQGNSPLH
TRBJ1-4 TRBV19 ASSTRRGIEKLF
TRBJ2-7 TRBV28 ASTDRDYEQY
TRBJ2-7 TRBV30 AWSRRATYEQY
TRBJ1-2 TRBV5-1 ASSSTRGLSLDYT
TRBJ2-5 TRBV28 ASSLPRGWEETQY
TRBJ2-2 TRBV5-1 ASSGLAGEAGELF
TRBJ2-3 TRBV5-1 ASSFTGATDTQY
TRBJ1-2 TRBV5-4 ASSLGRGTGSNYGYT
TRBJ1-4 TRBV30 ACEYIEKLF
TRBJ1-2 TRBV28 ASRSGTNYGYT
TRBJ1-6 TRBV6-1 ASSEGRVTYNSPLH
TRBJ1-1 TRBV12-5 ASGTRRGEAF
TRBJ2-3 TRBV27 ASSLGRGDTQY
TRBJ2-5 TRBV30 ACSSRGTSETQY
TRBJ2-7 TRBV2 ASSGTGSGYEQY
TRBJ1-2 TRBV18 ASSPGQGPYGYT
TRBJ1-1 TRBV11-1 ASSSQGGGTEAF
TRBJ2-3 TRBV2 ASNGQGMTDTQY
TRBJ2-7 TRBV11-2 ASSLGPAYEQY
TRBJ2-7 TRBV5-5 ASSLAPPGLASSYEQY
TRBJ2-7 TRBV6-6 ASRPKEQSSYEQY
TRBJ2-5 TRBV9 ASSDRGNQETQY
TRBJ2-2 TRBV5-4 ASSPGLAAGTGELF
TRBJ2-3 TRBV11-2 ASSTEGLTDTQY
TRBJ2-1 TRBV4-3 ASSQETSGRLTYNEQF
TRBJ1-4 TRBV5-6 ASSLRGWERSEKLF
TRBJ1-1 TRBV30 AWSKGSLNTEAF
TRBJ1-2 TRBV28 ASRPTGMGRYGYT
TRBJ2-1 TRBV6-1 ASSGTSTRAYNEQF
TRBJ1-5 TRBV7-2 ASSYYPGQPQH
TRBJ2-3 TRBV4-1 ASSQETSGLPTDTQY
TRBJ2-4 TRBV5-8 ASSLVAGGKNIQY
TRBJ2-3 TRBV29-1 SVAGSGVGTDTQY